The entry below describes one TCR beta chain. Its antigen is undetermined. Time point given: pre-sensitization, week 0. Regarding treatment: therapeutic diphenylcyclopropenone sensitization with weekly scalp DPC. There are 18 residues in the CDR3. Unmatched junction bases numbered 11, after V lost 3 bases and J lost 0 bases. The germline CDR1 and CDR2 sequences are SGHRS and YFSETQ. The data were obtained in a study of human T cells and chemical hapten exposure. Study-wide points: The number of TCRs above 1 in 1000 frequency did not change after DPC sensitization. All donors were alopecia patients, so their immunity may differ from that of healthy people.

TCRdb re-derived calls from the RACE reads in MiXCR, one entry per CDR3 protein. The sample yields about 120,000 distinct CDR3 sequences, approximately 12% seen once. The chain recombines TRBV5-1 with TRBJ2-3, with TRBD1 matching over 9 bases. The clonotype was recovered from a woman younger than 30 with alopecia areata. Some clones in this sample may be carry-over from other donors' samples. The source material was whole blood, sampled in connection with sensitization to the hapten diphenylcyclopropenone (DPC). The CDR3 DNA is TGCGCCAGCAGCTCCTGGGGACAGGGACCTTCTAGCACAGATACGCAGTATTTT. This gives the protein CASSSWGQGPSSTDTQYF.